Listed here is a single T cell receptor (beta chain). Its antigen is unknown. The sample holds no much larger clone one base away, and base qualities are not on file. To be included, a participant needed at least one PBMC sample from before ART initiation plus at least two post-ART samples. Every participant with HIV received treatment in the United States of America. Before DNA extraction, cryopreserved samples of 1-10 million PBMC were thawed and washed. At the time of the earliest PBMC sample, participants with HIV were aged between about 23 and 55 years. PBMC samples were contributed by each participant from 1-4 timepoints before ART initiation and 2-8 timepoints after ART initiation, with a median of 7 samples. Serial HIV viral load, CD4+ T-cell count, ART history and demographic data were obtained for every participant. Using a Qiagen kit on a QIAcube, genomic DNA was extracted from unsorted PBMC, with samples processed in batches of 12.

The source of the sample is a study of long-term antiretroviral therapy in people with HIV (dated 2022 in TCRdb). For the study in its entirety: The earliest samples were collected about a decade before the 2015 WHO recommendation for immediate ART, when ART was typically delayed until CD4 counts fell. This retrospective serial study examined whether starting ART and sustained HIV suppression were associated with changes in the composition and diversity of the TRB repertoire in peripheral blood. From 25 to 30 adults with confirmed HIV infection, the cohort provided approximately 190 cryopreserved PBMC samples, gathered serially across a mean of about 6 years (range 1-12). Among the approximately 30 participants with HIV, more than ten were female. Test extractions of a monoclonal T-cell line alongside about 30 polyclonal samples showed no cross-contamination during QIAcube processing. Results the study describes overall, beyond this receptor: Expanded TRB clones identified before ART initiation dominated the repertoire at all time points, although this dominance fluctuated and declined in many PLHIV after ART. Because PBMC availability was limited, only the TCR beta chain was sequenced, with no alpha chain pairing. Starting ART was linked to a significant rise in TRB diversity, yet even after long-term ART the diversity remained significantly lower than in transplant donor controls. The samples span the years 2004 to 2017, and the ART regimens used may be less effective than current regimens. Narrower CDR3 length ranges were observed in HIV repertoires than in controls, and an antigen-experienced repertoire with only a slight naive shift after ART was suggested by the network structure. Because pre-ART samples had limited cell numbers, profiling was done on unsorted PBMC rather than on sorted CD4+ and CD8+ T cells. No data were available on ART adherence, viral resistance or therapy changes, limiting inferences about post-ART repertoire changes.

The immunoSEQ hsTCRB v3.0 assay was used at survey level resolution to sequence the TRB variable region. The targeted TRB sequencing depth was roughly 40,000-50,000 T-cell genomes per sample. An Illumina MiSeq with a v3 150-cycle kit was used to sequence the pooled TRB libraries. As for the authors' bioinformatics: Repertoire analysis was run in R within a reproducible Nextflow workflow that covered QC, data transformation and analysis. LymphoSeq2, an R package for AIRR-Seq data exploration, was used to implement custom analyses. A few samples that yielded fewer than 5000 total TRB sequences were excluded, so that approximately 200 HIV repertoires were analyzed. Among the roughly 190 retained HIV repertoires, 55 to 60 were collected before ART initiation and fewer than 150 were collected after ART initiation. Each repertoire was downsampled to 5000 TRB nucleotide sequences, and summary statistics were averaged across 100 downsampling iterations. The analysis kept only TRB sequences whose CDR3 regions were at least seven amino acids long. Diversity was assessed using a clonality score derived from Shannon entropy and using the Gini coefficient. In the repertoire networks, any two of the top 5000 CDR3 amino acid sequences were connected whenever the two sequences differed by an edit distance of one. For TRB CDR3 amino acid sequences, GLIPH2 was used to predict antigen specificity groups and MHC restriction. CDR3 amino acid sequences were matched against VDJdb and McPAS-TCR to flag known CMV, EBV, HIV or tissue antigen associations. Pre-ART, post-ART and control groups were compared with Wilcoxon signed-rank tests and Holm-Bonferroni correction. TCRdb's version of the immuneACCESS table is confined to in-frame rearrangements and falls short of the full clone set. An unresolved V gene accounts for under half of the shortfall where checked; the remainder is of unknown origin. Clone size and V and J calls were adopted from that table, with D and trimming inferred from the DNA. The sample contains 7,800 or so clones, roughly 82% of them found a single time. The top ten clonotypes cover approximately 15% of the sample.

Per the germline V gene (reference sequence), SEHNR is the CDR1 and FQNEAQ is the CDR2. Measured from the cysteine to the phenylalanine, the CDR3 is 14 residues long. Just the 42-base CDR3 DNA is kept, in frame starting at base 1. V lost 8 bases and J lost 2 bases; the stretch between them is 15 bases long. The sample was unsorted PBMCs, taken 0.1 years after starting antiretroviral therapy. The TCR sequence derives from a man between 40 and 49 years old with HIV. This chain joins TRBV7-9 to TRBJ1-2, with a tentative D gene TRBD1 over 6 matching bases. The CDR3 protein: CASEGHQENYGYTF. The DNA is TGTGCCAGCGAGGGACACCAGGAGAACTATGGCTACACCTTC.